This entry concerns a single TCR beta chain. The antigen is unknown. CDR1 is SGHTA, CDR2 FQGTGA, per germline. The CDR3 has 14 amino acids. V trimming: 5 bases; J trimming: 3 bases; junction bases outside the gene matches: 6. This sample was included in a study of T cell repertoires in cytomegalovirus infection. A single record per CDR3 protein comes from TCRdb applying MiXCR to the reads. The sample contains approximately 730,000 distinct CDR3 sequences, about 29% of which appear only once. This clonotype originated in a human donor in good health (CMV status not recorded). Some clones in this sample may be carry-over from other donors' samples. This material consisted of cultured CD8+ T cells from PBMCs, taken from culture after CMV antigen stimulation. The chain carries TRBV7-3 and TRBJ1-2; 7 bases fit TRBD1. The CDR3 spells CASSPLQGHYGYTF. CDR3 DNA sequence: TGTGCCAGCAGCCCCCTACAGGGGCACTATGGCTACACCTTC. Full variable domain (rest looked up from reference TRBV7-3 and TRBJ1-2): GAGVSQTPSNKVTEKGKYVELRCDPISGHTALYWYRQSLGQGPEFLIYFQGTGAADDSGLPNDRFFAVRPEGSVSTLKIQRTERGDSAVYLCASSPLQGHYGYTFGSGTRLTVV.